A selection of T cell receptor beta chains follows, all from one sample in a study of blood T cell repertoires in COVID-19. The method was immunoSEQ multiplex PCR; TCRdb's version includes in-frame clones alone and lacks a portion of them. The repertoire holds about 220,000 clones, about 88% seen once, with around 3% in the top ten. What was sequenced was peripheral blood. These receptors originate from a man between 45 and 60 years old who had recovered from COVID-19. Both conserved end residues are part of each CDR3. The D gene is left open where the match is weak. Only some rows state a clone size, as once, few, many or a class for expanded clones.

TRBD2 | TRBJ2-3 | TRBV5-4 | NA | TGTGCCAGCAGCTCCCGGACTAGGCCCGATACGCAGTATTTT | CASSSRTRPDTQYF
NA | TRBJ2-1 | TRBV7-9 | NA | TGTGCCAGCAGCTCCTTAGCGGCAAGTGAGCAGTTCTTC | CASSSLAASEQFF
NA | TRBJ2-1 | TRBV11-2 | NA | TGTGCCAGCAGCTTTACTGGTTCCGTTGAGCAGTTCTTC | CASSFTGSVEQFF
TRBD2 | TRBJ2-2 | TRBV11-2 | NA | TGTGCCAGCAGCCCCTCCCCCGGGCTAGCGGGGAACACCGGGGAGCTGTTTTTT | CASSPSPGLAGNTGELFF
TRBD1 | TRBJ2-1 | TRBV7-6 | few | TGTGCCAGCAGCAGACAGGGGAACAATGAGCAGTTCTTC | CASSRQGNNEQFF
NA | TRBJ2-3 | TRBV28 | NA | TGTGCCAGCAGTTTTTTCTCGGGGAAAGGTACGCAGTATTTT | CASSFFSGKGTQYF
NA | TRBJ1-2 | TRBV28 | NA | TGTGCCAGCAGTGGAAGTTCGCCGGGACAACGCGGCTACACCTTC | CASSGSSPGQRGYTF
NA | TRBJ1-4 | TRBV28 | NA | TGTGCCAGCAGTTTACTGAACAGCCAGAATGAAAAACTGTTTTTT | CASSLLNSQNEKLFF
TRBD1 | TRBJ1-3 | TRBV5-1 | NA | TGCGCCAGCAGCTTGGAAGGGACAGTCAAAAACACCATATATTTT | CASSLEGTVKNTIYF
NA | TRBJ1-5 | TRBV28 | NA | TGTGCCAGCAGTTCAGTGATCAATCAGCCCCAGCATTTT | CASSSVINQPQHF
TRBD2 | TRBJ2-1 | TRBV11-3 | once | TGTGCCAGCAGCTTCGGCCTAGCGGGCGATGAGCAGTTCTTC | CASSFGLAGDEQFF
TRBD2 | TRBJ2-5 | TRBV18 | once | TGTGCCAGCTCACTGGGACTAGCGGGAGTAGAGACCCAGTACTTC | CASSLGLAGVETQYF
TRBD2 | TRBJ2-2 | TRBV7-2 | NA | TGTGCCAGCAGCTTCAGCGGGGTGAACACCGGGGAGCTGTTTTTT | CASSFSGVNTGELFF
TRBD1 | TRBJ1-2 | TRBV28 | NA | TGTGCCAGCAGCCTCGGAGGGACAGGGAGGGGCCATGACTACACCTTC | CASSLGGTGRGHDYTF
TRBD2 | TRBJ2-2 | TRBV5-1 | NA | TGCGCCAGCAGCTTGGGCCTAGCGGGTACCGGGGAGCTGTTTTTT | CASSLGLAGTGELFF
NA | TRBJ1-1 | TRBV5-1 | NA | TGCGCCAGCAGCCCTGGACAGACCGATGAAGCTTTCTTT | CASSPGQTDEAFF
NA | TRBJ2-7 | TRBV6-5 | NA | TGTGCCAGCAGTTTCAACAGTGGCCCCAACGAGCAGTACTTC | CASSFNSGPNEQYF
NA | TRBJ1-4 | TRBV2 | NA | TGTGCCAGCAGAGGATGGACACCTAGGGGGGAAAAACTGTTTTTT | CASRGWTPRGEKLFF
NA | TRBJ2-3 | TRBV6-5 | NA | TGTGCCAGCAGGTTCCAGGGTTACACAGATACGCAGTATTTT | CASRFQGYTDTQYF
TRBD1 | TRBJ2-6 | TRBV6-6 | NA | TGTGCCAGCAGTCGGGGACAGGGTACCTCTGGGGCCAACGTCCTGACTTTC | CASSRGQGTSGANVLTF
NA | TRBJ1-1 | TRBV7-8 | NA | TGTGCCAGCAGCCCTCGGGCGGGTGTCTATACTGAAGCTTTCTTT | CASSPRAGVYTEAFF
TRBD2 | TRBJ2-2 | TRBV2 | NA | TGTGCCAGCGCCCTAGCGGGGAATACCGGGGAGCTGTTTTTT | CASALAGNTGELFF
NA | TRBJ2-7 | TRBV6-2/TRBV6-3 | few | TGTGCCAGCAGTTACGGTTGGACACGCCCGGGCCCCGAGCAGTACTTC | CASSYGWTRPGPEQYF
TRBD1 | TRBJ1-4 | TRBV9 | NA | TGTGCCAGCACCCTAGGGACAGGGGGCACTAATGAAAAACTGTTTTTT | CASTLGTGGTNEKLFF
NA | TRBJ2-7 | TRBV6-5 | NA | TGTGCCAGCAGTAGGACACTTTCAGGCTACGAGCAGTACTTC | CASSRTLSGYEQYF
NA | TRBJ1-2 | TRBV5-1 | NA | TGCGCCAGCAGCTTGGCGGTGGACACCTATAACTATGGCTACACCTTC | CASSLAVDTYNYGYTF
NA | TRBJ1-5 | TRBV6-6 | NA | TGTGCCAGCAGTCTTCGGCGGCCAGGGGCCAGCAATCAGCCCCAGCATTTT | CASSLRRPGASNQPQHF
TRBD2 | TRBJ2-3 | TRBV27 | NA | TGTGCCAGCAGACTAGCGGGAGGGGGGGCCGATACGCAGTATTTT | CASRLAGGGADTQYF
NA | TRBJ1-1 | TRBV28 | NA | TGTGCCAGCAGCCCAGGACAGTACACTGAAGCTTTCTTT | CASSPGQYTEAFF
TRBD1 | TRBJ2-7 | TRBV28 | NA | TGTGCCAGCAGTCTAACAGGGGGCTCCTACGAGCAGTACTTC | CASSLTGGSYEQYF
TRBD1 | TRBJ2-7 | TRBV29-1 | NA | TGCAGCGCGCTTAGGACAGGGAGCCACGAGCAGTACTTC | CSALRTGSHEQYF
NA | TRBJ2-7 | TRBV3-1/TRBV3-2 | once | TGTGCCAGCATGCCAAGCGTAAGCTCCTACGAGCAGTACTTC | CASMPSVSSYEQYF
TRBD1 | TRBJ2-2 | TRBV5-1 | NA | TGCGCCAGCAGACCACAGGGGACGAACACCGGGGAGCTGTTTTTT | CASRPQGTNTGELFF
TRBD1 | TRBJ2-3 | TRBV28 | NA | TGTGCCAGCAGTATCCTCGACAGGGGAGGAGATACGCAGTATTTT | CASSILDRGGDTQYF
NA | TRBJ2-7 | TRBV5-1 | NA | TGCGCCAGCAGCTTGGCCTTGCGGGAAACCTACGAGCAGTACTTC | CASSLALRETYEQYF
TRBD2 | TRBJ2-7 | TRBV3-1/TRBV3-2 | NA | TGTGCCAGCAGCCATGGTCAGGGACTAGCGCTAAGTTACGAGCAGTACTTC | CASSHGQGLALSYEQYF
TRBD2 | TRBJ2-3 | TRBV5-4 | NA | TGTGCCAGCAGCTTGGATAGTATTAGCGGGAGCTCAAACACAGATACGCAGTATTTT | CASSLDSISGSSNTDTQYF